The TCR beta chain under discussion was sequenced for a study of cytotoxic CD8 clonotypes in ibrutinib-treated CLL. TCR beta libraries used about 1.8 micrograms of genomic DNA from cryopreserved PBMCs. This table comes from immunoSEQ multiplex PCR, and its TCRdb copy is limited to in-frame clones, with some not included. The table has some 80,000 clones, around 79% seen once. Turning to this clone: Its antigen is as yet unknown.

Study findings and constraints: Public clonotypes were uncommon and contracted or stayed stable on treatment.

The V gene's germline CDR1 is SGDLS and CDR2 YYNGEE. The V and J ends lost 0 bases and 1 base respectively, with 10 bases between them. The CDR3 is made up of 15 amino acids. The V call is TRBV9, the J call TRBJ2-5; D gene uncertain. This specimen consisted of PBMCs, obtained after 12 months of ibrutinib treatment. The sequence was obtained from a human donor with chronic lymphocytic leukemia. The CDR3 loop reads CASSVEEGPQETQYF. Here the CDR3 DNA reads TGTGCCAGCAGCGTAGAGGAAGGCCCCCAAGAGACCCAGTACTTC.